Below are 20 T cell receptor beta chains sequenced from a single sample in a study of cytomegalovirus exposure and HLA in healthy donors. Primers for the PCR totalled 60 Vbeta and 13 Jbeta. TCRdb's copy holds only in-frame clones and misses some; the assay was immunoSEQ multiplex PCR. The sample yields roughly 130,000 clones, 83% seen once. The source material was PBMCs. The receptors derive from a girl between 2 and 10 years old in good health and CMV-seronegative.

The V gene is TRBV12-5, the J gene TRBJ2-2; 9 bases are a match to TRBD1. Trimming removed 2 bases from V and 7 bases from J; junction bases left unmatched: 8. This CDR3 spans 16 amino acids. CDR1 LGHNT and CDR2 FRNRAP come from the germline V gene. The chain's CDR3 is CASGLRTGEVIGELFF. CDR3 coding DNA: TGTGCTAGTGGTTTGCGGACAGGGGAGGTCATCGGGGAGCTGTTTTTT.

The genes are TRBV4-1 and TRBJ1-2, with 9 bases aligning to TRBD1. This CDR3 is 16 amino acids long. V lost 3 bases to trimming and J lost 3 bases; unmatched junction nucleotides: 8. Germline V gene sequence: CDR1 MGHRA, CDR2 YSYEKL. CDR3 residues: CASSQEDRGLDYGYTF. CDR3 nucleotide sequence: TGCGCCAGCAGCCAGGAAGACAGGGGGTTGGACTATGGCTACACCTTC.

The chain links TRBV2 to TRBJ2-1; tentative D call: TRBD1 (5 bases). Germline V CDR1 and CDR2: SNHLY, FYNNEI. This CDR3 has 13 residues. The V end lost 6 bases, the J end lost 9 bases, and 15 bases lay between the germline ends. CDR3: CASRVDQGFEQFF. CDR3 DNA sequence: TGTGCCAGCAGAGTAGATCAGGGCTTTGAGCAGTTCTTC. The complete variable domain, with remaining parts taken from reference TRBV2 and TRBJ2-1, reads EPEVTQTPSHQVTQMGQEVILRCVPISNHLYFYWYRQILGQKVEFLVSFYNNEISEKSEIFDDQFSVERPDGSNFTLKIRSTKLEDSAMYFCASRVDQGFEQFFGPGTRLTVL.

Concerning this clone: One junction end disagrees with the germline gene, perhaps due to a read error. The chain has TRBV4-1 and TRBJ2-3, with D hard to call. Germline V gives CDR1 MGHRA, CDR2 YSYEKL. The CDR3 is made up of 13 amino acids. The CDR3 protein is CASSQDSRDTQYF. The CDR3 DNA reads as TGCGCCAGCAGCCAAGATAGCAGAGATACGCAGTATTTT.

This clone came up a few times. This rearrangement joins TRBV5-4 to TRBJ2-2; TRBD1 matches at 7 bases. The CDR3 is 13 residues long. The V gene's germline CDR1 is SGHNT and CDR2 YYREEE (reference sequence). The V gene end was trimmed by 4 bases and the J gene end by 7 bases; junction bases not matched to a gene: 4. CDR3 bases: TGTGCCAGCAGCACGGCAGGGGGCGGGGAGCTGTTTTTT. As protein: CASSTAGGGELFF.

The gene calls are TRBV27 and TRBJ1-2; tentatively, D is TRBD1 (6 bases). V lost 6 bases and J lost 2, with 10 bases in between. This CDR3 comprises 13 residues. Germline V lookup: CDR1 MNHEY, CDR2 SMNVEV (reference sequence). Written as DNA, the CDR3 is TGTGCCAGCAGGGGACAAACCAACTATGGCTACACCTTC. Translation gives CASRGQTNYGYTF.

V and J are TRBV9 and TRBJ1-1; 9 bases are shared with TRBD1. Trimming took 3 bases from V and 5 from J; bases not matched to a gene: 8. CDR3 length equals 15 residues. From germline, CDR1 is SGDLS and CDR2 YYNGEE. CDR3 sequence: CASSAGTGSLTEAFF. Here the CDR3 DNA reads TGTGCCAGCAGCGCGGGGACAGGGTCTCTTACTGAAGCTTTCTTT. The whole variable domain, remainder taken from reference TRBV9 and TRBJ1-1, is DSGVTQTPKHLITATGQRVTLRCSPRSGDLSVYWYQQSLDQGLQFLIQYYNGEERAKGNILERFSAQQFPDLHSELNLSSLELGDSALYFCASSAGTGSLTEAFFGQGTRLTVV.

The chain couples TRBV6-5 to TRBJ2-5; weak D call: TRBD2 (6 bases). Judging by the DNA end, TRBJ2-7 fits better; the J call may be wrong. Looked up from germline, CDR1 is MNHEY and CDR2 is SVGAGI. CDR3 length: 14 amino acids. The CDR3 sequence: CASSYPPGGYEQYF. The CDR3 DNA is TGTGCCAGCAGTTACCCCCCCGGAGGGTACGAGCAGTACTTC.

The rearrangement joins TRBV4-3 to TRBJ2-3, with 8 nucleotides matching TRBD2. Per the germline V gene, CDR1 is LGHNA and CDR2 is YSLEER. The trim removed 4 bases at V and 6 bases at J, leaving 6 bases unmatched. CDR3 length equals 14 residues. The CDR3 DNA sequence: TGCGCCAGCAGCCCTGGACTAGCATCGGATACGCAGTATTTT. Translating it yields CASSPGLASDTQYF.

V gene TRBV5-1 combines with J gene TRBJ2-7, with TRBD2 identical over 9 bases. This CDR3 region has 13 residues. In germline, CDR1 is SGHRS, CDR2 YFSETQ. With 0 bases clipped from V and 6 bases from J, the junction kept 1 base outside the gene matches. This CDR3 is CASSLGGRAEQYF. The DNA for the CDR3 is TGCGCCAGCAGCTTGGGCGGGAGGGCCGAGCAGTACTTC.

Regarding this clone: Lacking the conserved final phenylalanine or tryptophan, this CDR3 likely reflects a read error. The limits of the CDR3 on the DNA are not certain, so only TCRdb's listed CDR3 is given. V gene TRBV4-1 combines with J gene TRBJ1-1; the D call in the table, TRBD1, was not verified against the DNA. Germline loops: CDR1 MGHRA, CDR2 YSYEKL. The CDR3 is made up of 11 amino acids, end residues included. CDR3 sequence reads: CASSPGTGRFY.

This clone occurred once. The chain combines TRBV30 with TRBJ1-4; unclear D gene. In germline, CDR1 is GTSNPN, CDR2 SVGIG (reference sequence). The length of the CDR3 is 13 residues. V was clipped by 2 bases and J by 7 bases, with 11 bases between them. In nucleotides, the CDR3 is TGTGCCTGGAGTACCGACTCGGGTGAAAAACTGTTTTTT. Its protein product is CAWSTDSGEKLFF.

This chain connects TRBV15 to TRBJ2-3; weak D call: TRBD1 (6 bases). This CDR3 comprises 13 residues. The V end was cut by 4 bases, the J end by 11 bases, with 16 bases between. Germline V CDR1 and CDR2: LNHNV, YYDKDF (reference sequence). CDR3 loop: CATSTSRGQKQYF. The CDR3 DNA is TGTGCCACCAGCACGAGCAGGGGCCAGAAGCAGTATTTT.

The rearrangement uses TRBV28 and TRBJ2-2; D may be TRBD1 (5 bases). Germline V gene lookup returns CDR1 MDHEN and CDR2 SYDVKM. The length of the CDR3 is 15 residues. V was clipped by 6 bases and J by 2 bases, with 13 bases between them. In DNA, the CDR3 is TGTGCCAGCAGCCCTCCACAGGACAACACCGGGGAGCTGTTTTTT. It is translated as CASSPPQDNTGELFF.

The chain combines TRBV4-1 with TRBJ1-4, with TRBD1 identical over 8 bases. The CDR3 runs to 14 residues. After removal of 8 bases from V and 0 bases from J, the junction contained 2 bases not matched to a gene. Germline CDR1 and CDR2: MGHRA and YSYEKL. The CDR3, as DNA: TGCGCCAGCGGGGACAGGCCAACTAATGAAAAACTGTTTTTT. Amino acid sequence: CASGDRPTNEKLFF.

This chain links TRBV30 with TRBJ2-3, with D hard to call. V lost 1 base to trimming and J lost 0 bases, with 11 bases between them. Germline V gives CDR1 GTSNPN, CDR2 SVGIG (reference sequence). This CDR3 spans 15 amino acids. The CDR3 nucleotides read TGTGCCTGGAGTGAACATGGTTCTAGCACAGATACGCAGTATTTT. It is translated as CAWSEHGSSTDTQYF.

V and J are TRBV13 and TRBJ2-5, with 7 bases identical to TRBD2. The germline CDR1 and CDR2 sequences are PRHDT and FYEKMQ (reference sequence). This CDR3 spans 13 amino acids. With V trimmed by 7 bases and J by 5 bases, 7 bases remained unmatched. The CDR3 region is CASTPGEGETQYF. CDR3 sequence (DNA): TGTGCCAGCACCCCCGGGGAGGGGGAGACCCAGTACTTC.

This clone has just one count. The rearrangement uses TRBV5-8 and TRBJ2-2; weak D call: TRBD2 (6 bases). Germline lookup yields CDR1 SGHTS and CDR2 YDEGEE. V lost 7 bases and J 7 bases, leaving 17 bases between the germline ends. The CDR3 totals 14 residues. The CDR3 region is CASSMGGVGGELFF. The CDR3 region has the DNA TGTGCCAGCTCGATGGGCGGGGTTGGCGGGGAGCTGTTTTTT.

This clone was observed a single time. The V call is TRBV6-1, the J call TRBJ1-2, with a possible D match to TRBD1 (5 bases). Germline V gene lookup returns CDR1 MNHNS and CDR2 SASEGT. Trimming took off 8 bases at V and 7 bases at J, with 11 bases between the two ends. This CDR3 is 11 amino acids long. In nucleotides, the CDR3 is TGTGCCAGCTCCCAGGGAGGTGGCTACACCTTC. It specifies CASSQGGGYTF.

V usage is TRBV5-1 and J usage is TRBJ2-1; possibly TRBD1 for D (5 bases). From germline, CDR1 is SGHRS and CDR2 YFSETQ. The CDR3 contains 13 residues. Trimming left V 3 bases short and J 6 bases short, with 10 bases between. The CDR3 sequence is CASSSTVFNEQFF. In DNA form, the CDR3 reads TGCGCCAGCAGCTCGACAGTATTCAATGAGCAGTTCTTC.